The clone carrying this T cell receptor beta chain was observed many times. TCRdb reprocessed the PCR reads via MiXCR and lists one record per CDR3 protein. The table lists approximately 9,000 distinct CDR3 sequences, roughly 26% of them singletons, with around 8% in the top ten. This specimen belongs to a study of immune characterization of retroperitoneal liposarcoma. The CDR3 has 14 amino acids. The V gene end was trimmed by 5 bases and the J gene end by 13 bases; junction bases not matched to a gene: 11. Germline lookup yields CDR1 MNHEY and CDR2 SMNVEV (reference sequence). This clonotype was obtained from a male donor with retroperitoneal liposarcoma. Sequencing was performed on tumor tissue. The gene calls are TRBV27 and TRBJ2-5; 12 bases map to TRBD2. The CDR3 reads CASSPARTSGTLYF. The CDR3 DNA reads TGTGCCAGCAGTCCCGCTCGGACTAGCGGGACTCTGTACTTC.